These 2 T cell receptor beta chains were all obtained from the same sample, sequenced in a study of T cells in Graves' hyperthyroidism and ophthalmopathy. From RNA transcripts, TCR beta CDR3 regions were amplified. HTBI primers drove first-round RT-PCR of the TCR CDR3. In TCRdb, the multiplex PCR reads were re-called with MiXCR into one record per CDR3 protein. The repertoire has hundreds of thousands of distinct CDR3 sequences, around 15% of them found once; the top ten carry roughly a tenth. The sample comprised blood. The receptors stem from a young woman with Graves' hyperthyroidism.

In this sample, this clonotype turned up many times. This chain connects TRBV6-2 or TRBV6-3 to TRBJ2-7; 8 bases match TRBD1. V lost 6 bases and J lost 7; bases outside the gene matches: 17. There are 16 residues in the CDR3. Germline CDR1 and CDR2: MNHEY and SVGEGT. The CDR3 spells CASSSRAGQGVYEQYF. The CDR3, as DNA: TGTGCCAGCAGCTCCAGGGCAGGACAGGGAGTCTATGAGCAGTACTTC.

This clonotype occurred many times. The chain has TRBV20-1 and TRBJ2-5, with D maybe TRBD1 (5 bases). Germline V gene data show CDR1 as DFQATT and CDR2 as SNEGSKA (reference sequence). The CDR3 has 14 residues. V was shortened by 0 bases and J by 8 bases, with 16 bases between the two germline ends. As DNA, the CDR3 is TGCAGTGCTAGAGATGGGCAGGGCAGTGTCACCCAGTACTTC. Encoded protein: CSARDGQGSVTQYF.